This paragraph covers one T cell receptor (beta chain) sequence. The data were produced by immunoSEQ multiplex PCR, yet TCRdb's version contains in-frame clones alone and is incomplete. The table includes 25,000 to 35,000 clones, around 82% detected once. The data are from a study of OX40 agonist ivuxolimab in advanced cancers. The CDR3 runs to 13 residues. The V end lost 8 bases, the J end lost 7 bases, and 15 bases lay between the germline ends. Germline V gene data show CDR1 as LNHDA and CDR2 as SQIVND (reference sequence). Patients who had autoimmune disease history or got systemic immunosuppression were left out. Blood sampling was done at baseline, cycle 4 day 1, and cycle 7 day 1.

The chain recombines TRBV19 with TRBJ1-5, with D possibly TRBD1 on 5 matching bases. Sequenced material: CD4+ or CD8+ T cells sorted from blood, taken in a trial of the OX40 agonist ivuxolimab. This TCR was recovered from an adult with an advanced solid tumor such as melanoma, head and neck, liver or kidney cancer. CDR3 protein: CASSGGLRQPQHF. Written as DNA, the CDR3 is TGTGCCAGTTCCGGGGGTCTACGACAGCCCCAGCATTTT.